This TCR beta chain was sequenced in a study of blood T cells in healthy people across ages (dated by TCRdb to between 2014 and 2017). A note on the overall study: In model experiments, template switching captured about one uniquely barcoded TCR beta cDNA molecule for every two T cells. To track age-related changes in TCR beta repertoire diversity, the study relied on deep sequencing normalized with unique cDNA molecular identifiers. The donors were divided into four age groups: young (average approximately 15 years), middle-aged (about 39), aged (approximately 62) and long-lived (82). Using the same blood draw, the study looked at two additional independent replicas of 1 million unique cDNA reads for two donors, one aged 18 to 30 and the other aged 80 or older. Results the study describes overall, beyond this receptor: The long-lived group showed more naive CD4+ T cells, fewer expanded clones and increased TCR diversity than the aged group, suggesting age selection. Observed TCR beta diversity per million T cells fell roughly linearly with age, and a significant reduction was already apparent by age around 36. There was a strong correlation between observed TCR beta diversity and the percentage of naive T cells measured by flow cytometry. Conclusive comparison of naive and antigen-experienced compartments was prevented by the profiling of bulk unsorted PBMCs. The CMV infection status of donors was not known, potentially confounding age-related changes in expanded clonotypes. Estimates of total diversity based on one million sequenced T cells were considered lower bounds and underestimates.

Library preparation was by 5' RACE. Instrument used: Illumina HiSeq 2500. The second PCR ran for about 7 to 11 cycles and used a J-beta primer mix along with a sample-barcoded 5' primer. A template-switch 5' adaptor carrying 12 random nucleotides introduced a unique molecular identifier onto each TCR beta cDNA molecule. Each sample yielded at least 2.5 million CDR3-containing paired-end reads. First-strand cDNA was synthesized from all RNA with the Mint cDNA synthesis kit, primed by a TRBC-specific oligonucleotide. After uracil-DNA glycosylase treatment, a first 18-cycle PCR used universal primers M1SS and BC2_uni_R on all cDNA. For the original study's pipeline: Each sample was normalized by randomly selecting 1 million high-quality reads, each carrying a distinct molecular identifier. Instead of being binned into consensus sequences, reads that shared molecular identifiers were thrown out. MiTCR, set to a Q25 quality threshold and the strictest error-elimination algorithm, was used for CDR3 identification, clonotype clustering and error correction. A nonparametric unseen species model using Euler transformation provided a lower-bound estimate of total TCR beta diversity. TCRdb reworked the public reads: Q25 trimming with fastp, MiXCR clone assembly, productive beta chains retained. When rows share a CDR3 protein, they turn into one entry using the most common DNA and genes. What appears here as the V and J calls and clone size reflects TCRdb's work, not the paper's. Within this sample are 600,000 to 850,000 distinct CDR3 sequences, with approximately 25% of them counted one time only. The ten biggest clones cover 9.4% of the sample.

This clonotype has only a few counts. Its antigen remains unidentified. No base quality values were provided; no much bigger clone lies one nucleotide off. The approximately 41 donors, aged about 6 to 95 years, were systemically healthy Caucasian individuals from Russia. Around 9.7 milliliters of peripheral blood were collected from each donor into EDTA-treated Vacutainer tubes. PBMCs were isolated by Ficoll-Paque density-gradient centrifugation, with at least 7 million obtained per sample. Trizol reagent was used to extract total RNA from PBMCs, with at least 6 micrograms per sample. The percentages of naive CD45RAhigh/CD27high T cells were determined by flow cytometry on a PBMC aliquot from every donor. Per the germline V gene (reference sequence), DFQATT is the CDR1 and SNEGSKA is the CDR2. V is clipped by 0 bases and J by 5 bases, and the sequence between their germline boundaries is 14 bases long. From cysteine to phenylalanine, the CDR3 is 15 amino acids long. The entry retains the CDR3 DNA only, 45 bases that are in frame from base 1.

The data were also submitted as part of a second study, on T cells of mothers and their children. The other study reports the following: Nine systemically healthy Caucasian individuals, comprising three mothers and their six children, were included as donors. cDNA synthesis consumed the entire amount of extracted RNA, loaded at around 1.5 ug RNA in each 15 ul reaction. In the second PCR, sample barcodes and 2-4 random nucleotides were introduced via the M1S primer. Over 9.5 million TCR beta CDR3 reads were obtained for each mother, and 3 million to 3.5 million reads were obtained for each child. TCR recombination output is similarly shaped by thymic selection in related and unrelated pairs, with a minor effect exerted by inherited differences. Normalized repertoire overlap in related mother-child pairs was always slightly higher than in unrelated mother-child pairs, but the difference was never significant. No persistent microchimeric T cell clones were found, with a detection sensitivity of approximately 110 clones per million clonotypes. The study used deep NGS to compare TCR beta repertoires of mothers and children, seeking features distinguishing related mother-child pairs from unrelated individuals. The mean age was around 40 +/- 4 years for the mothers and approximately 11 +/- 4 years for the children. Libraries were sequenced on Illumina HiSeq 2000 with 100+100 nt paired-end reads after adapter ligation with NEBNext reagents. Mother and child libraries were prepared a month apart and sequenced in separate runs to prevent cross-contamination. For each donor, between roughly 450,000 and 2,100,000 distinct TCR beta clonotypes were identified. Naive TCR beta clonotypes were estimated from low-frequency clonotypes matched to each donor's FACS-determined naive share, without sorting.

The rearranged segments are TRBV20-1 and TRBJ2-4, with TRBD1 as a weak D call on 7 bases. This TCR was sampled from a boy between 5 and 17 years old in good health. Material for sequencing was blood. The CDR3 sequence is CSARDAGQRENIQYF. The DNA reads as follows: TGCAGTGCTAGAGACGCGGGACAGAGAGAAAACATTCAGTACTTC.